This TCR beta chain was identified in a study of T cell responses to AZD1222 COVID-19 vaccine (dated by TCRdb to about 2021). Regarding the complete study: AZD1222 recipients whose second dose came at about 4 weeks and those whose second dose came at about 12 weeks were combined into one group, since spike-specific TCR depth and breadth did not differ between the two schedules. TCR sequencing covered some 240 trial participants: approximately 200 given two doses of AZD1222 and around 26 given two doses of MenACWY control vaccine. Trial participants were enrolled by age into 18-55, 56-69 and 70-plus year subgroups, with approximately 150, 28 and 58 TCR-sequenced participants respectively. General findings and caveats noted by the study authors: Reportedly, close to half of the unique spike-specific TCRs recognized epitopes lying outside the regions that are mutated in the B.1.351 and B.1.1.7 variants. After two AZD1222 doses, both the breadth and the depth of spike-specific TCRs were significantly higher than at day 0 and than in MenACWY recipients. In the small 56-69-year group, the increase in depth fell short of significance, most likely because of low power. Conclusions about previously exposed vaccinees were limited because only five to seven AZD1222 recipients were SARS-CoV-2 seropositive at baseline. Because no day 14 peak-response samples were available, the repertoires could be characterized only after the peak T cell response. Vaccine-associated CD4 TCRs spanned the whole spike protein, with dominant responses in regions 160-218 and 743-854. Participants were mostly white British, with more females than males. The authors suggested clonal diversity may have been underestimated.

Only one count was recorded for this clone. Its antigen is unknown. Base qualities were left out, and no much larger clone turns up one base away. CDR1 and CDR2 are drawn from the germline V gene (reference sequence): LNHDA, SQIVND. The junction shows trimming of 5 bases on V and 6 bases on J, and the gene matches do not reach 5 bases of it. The CDR3 has 13 amino acids, counting the end cysteine and phenylalanine. CDR3 DNA is the only sequence kept; it has 39 bases, read in frame from the first base. The meaning of the sample's time point label: baseline before first vaccination. The vaccinee samples were drawn from two UK trials, COV001 and COV002, one of which was a single-blind randomized controlled phase 2/3 trial testing AZD1222 (ChAdOx1 nCoV-19) in healthy adults. Trial participant PBMC samples were collected at day 0 and day 28 after the second dose for TCRbeta chain sequencing. The CDR3 regions of human TCRbeta chains were subjected to immunosequencing. The authors' pipeline ran thus. Repertoire TCRs were matched against a reference library of SARS-CoV-2-specific TCRs generated with the MIRA antigen-specificity platform. Breadth was defined as the fraction of unique TCRs that were SARS-CoV-2-associated, and depth was defined as the fraction of total T cells that were SARS-CoV-2-associated. Using the MIRA data, every spike-specific TCR was mapped to the spike region that the TCR reacted to and assigned to either a CD4 or a CD8 class. Log10-transformed breadth and depth values were compared by one-way ANOVA with Sidak's multiple comparisons tests. Not all clones reach the TCRdb copy of this immuneACCESS table, which keeps in-frame sequences only. Checked studies attribute under half of the gap to unresolved V genes and leave the rest unexplained. V and J calls and clone size are given by that table; D and trimming were obtained from the DNA. The sample table contains about 120,000 clones; only one count was recorded for approximately 90% of them. The ten largest make up 14% to 15% of the sample.

The sequenced sample was peripheral blood, obtained on day 0 of AZD1222 vaccination. The origin of this receptor is an adult in good health. This chain joins TRBV19 to TRBJ2-3, with 7 central nucleotides matching TRBD2. Read as DNA, the sequence is TGTGCCAGTAGTCCAGTGACTAGCGATACGCAGTATTTT. It is translated as CASSPVTSDTQYF.